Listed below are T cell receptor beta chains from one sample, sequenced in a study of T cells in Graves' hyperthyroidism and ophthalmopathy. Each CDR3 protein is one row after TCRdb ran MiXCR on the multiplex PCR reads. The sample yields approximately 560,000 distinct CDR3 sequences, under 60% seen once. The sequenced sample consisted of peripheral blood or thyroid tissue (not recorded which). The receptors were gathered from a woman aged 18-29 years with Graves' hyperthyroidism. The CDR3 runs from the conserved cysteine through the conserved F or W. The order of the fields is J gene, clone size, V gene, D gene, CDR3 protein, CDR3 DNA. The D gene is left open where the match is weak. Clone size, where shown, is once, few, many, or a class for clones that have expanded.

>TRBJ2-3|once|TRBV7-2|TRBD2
CASSVLLAGGPTDTQYF
TGCGCCAGCAGCGTCCTGCTAGCGGGAGGGCCAACAGATACGCAGTATTTT
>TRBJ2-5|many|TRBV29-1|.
CSVLRRETQYF
TGCAGCGTGCTAAGGCGCGAGACCCAGTACTTC
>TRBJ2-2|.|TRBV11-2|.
CASSLFRRNTGELFF
TGTGCCAGCAGCCTGTTCAGACGGAACACCGGGGAGCTGTTTTTT
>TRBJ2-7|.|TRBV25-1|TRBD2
CASGLARHPAEQYF
TGTGCCAGCGGACTAGCGCGCCATCCTGCCGAGCAGTACTTC
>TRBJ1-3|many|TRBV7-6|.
CASSLGPSGNTIYF
TGTGCCAGCAGCTTGGGCCCTTCTGGAAACACCATATATTTT
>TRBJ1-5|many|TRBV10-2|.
CASSDRFQADQPQHF
TGCGCCAGCAGTGACAGGTTCCAGGCGGATCAGCCCCAGCATTTT
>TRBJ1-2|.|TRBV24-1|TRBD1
CASSLKTGGFYGYTF
TGTGCCAGCAGTTTAAAGACAGGGGGCTTTTATGGCTACACCTTC
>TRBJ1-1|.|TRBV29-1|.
CSVSSEGNTEAFF
TGCAGCGTTTCTTCAGAGGGGAACACTGAAGCTTTCTTT
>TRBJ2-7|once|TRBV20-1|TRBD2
CSAREVSGIYEQYF
TGCAGTGCTAGAGAGGTTAGCGGGATCTACGAGCAGTACTTC
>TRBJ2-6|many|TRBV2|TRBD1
CATRDRNSGANVLTF
TGTGCCACCCGGGACAGAAACTCTGGGGCCAACGTCCTGACTTTC
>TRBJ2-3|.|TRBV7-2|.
CASSFMGNDGTQYF
TGTGCCAGCAGCTTTATGGGGAATGACGGTACGCAGTATTTT
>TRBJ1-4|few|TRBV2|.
CASSRDLSAMGEKLFF
TGTGCCAGCAGCAGAGACTTGTCGGCCATGGGTGAAAAACTGTTTTTT
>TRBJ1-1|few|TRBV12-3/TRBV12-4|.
CASSLPHRALNTEAFF
TGTGCCAGCAGTTTACCCCACAGAGCCCTAAACACTGAAGCTTTCTTT
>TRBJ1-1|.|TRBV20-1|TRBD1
CSARKTGGLINTEAFF
TGCAGTGCTAGAAAGACAGGGGGCTTAATAAACACTGAAGCTTTCTTT
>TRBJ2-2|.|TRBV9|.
CASSSGPRSPGELFF
TGTGCCAGCAGCTCCGGGCCCCGGTCCCCCGGGGAGCTGTTTTTT
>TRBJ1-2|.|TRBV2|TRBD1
CASSAANYRGASRNGYTF
TGTGCCAGCAGTGCGGCGAATTACAGGGGGGCTAGTCGGAATGGCTACACCTTC
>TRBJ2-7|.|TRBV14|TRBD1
CASSHTPGTGRYEQYF
TGTGCCAGCAGCCATACCCCCGGGACAGGACGATACGAGCAGTACTTC